Included here is one T cell receptor (beta chain) sequence, with context. Original methodology: Amplifying reference gene primers gave estimates of nucleated cell counts. The assay was immunoSEQ multiplex PCR, and TCRdb's table has in-frame clones only and misses some. The DNA was the basis for D and trimming; V, J and clone size are from that table. Among about 380,000 clones listed, 80% to 90% were seen once. V gave up 8 bases and J gave up 5 bases; unmatched junction bases: 7. Germline values: CDR1 MNHEY, CDR2 SVGAGI. CDR3 size: 14 residues. This entry belongs to a study of blood T cell repertoires in COVID-19. Whole-study context: T cells, B-cell-depleted T cells, or PBMCs supplied cDNA or gDNA.

Participant-given clinical history determined each cohort assignment. Recovered Cohort 3 donors showed two negative PCRs, clearance, or symptom resolution. The origin of this receptor is a man younger than 45 who had recovered from COVID-19. The V gene is TRBV6-5, the J gene TRBJ1-2, with 11 bases identical to TRBD1. The specimen was PBMCs or T cells enriched from blood (not recorded which). Here the CDR3 reads CASVSGQGDYGYTF. The CDR3 DNA reads as TGTGCCAGCGTGTCGGGACAGGGGGATTATGGCTACACCTTC.